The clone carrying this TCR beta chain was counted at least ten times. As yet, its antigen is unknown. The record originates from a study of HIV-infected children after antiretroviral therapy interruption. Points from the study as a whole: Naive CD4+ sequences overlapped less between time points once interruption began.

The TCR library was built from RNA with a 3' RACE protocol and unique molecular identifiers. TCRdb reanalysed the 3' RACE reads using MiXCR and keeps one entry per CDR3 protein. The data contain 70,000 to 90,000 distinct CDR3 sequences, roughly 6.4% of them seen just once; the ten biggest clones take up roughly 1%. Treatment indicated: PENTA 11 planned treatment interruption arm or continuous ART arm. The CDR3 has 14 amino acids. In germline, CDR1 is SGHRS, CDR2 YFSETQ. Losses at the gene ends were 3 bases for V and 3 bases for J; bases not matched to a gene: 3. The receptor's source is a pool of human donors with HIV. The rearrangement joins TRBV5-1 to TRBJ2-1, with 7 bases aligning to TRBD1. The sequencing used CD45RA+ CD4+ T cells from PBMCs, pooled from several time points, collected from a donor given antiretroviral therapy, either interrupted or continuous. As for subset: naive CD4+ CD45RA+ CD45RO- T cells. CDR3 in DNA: TGCGCCAGCAGCTCGACAGGGCTCTACAATGAGCAGTTCTTC. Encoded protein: CASSSTGLYNEQFF.